These 28 T cell receptor beta chains came from one sample sequenced in a study of blood T cell repertoires in COVID-19. The assay was immunoSEQ multiplex PCR, and TCRdb's table has in-frame clones only and misses some. The sample yields approximately 85,000 clones, around 92% seen once. Material for sequencing was peripheral blood. The receptors shown here come from a woman aged 55-70 years with active COVID-19.

This clone was recorded only once. The same CDR3 also results from other DNA sequences found in this sample. V and J are TRBV28 and TRBJ1-3; tentative D call: TRBD1 (6 bases). The germline CDR1 and CDR2 sequences are MDHEN and SYDVKM. Trimming left V 2 bases short and J 2 bases short, with 13 bases between. This CDR3 contains 16 residues. The CDR3 nucleotides are TGTGCCAGCAGTTTAAGTGTCAGGGGTGCTGGAAACACCATATATTTT. This encodes CASSLSVRGAGNTIYF.

In its sample, this clone was seen once. V usage is TRBV19 and J usage is TRBJ1-6, with D tentatively TRBD1 (6 bases). The CDR3 totals 15 residues. The V end lost 0 bases, the J end lost 7 bases, and 10 bases lay between the germline ends. The germline V gene has CDR1 LNHDA and CDR2 SQIVND (reference sequence). The CDR3 here is CASSIDTGSNSPLHF. The CDR3 DNA reads as TGTGCCAGTAGTATAGATACAGGGAGCAATTCACCCCTCCACTTT.

V and J are TRBV10-3 and TRBJ1-2; the match to TRBD1 covers 9 bases. The CDR3 has 14 residues. Trimming cost V 0 bases and J 8 bases; bases outside gene matches: 4. Germline V gene sequence: CDR1 ENHRY, CDR2 SYGVKD. In nucleotides, the CDR3 is TGTGCCATCAGTGAGTCGGGACAGGGAGGCGGCTACACCTTC. It specifies CAISESGQGGGYTF.

The genes are TRBV5-1 and TRBJ2-5; 15 nucleotides agree with TRBD2. V was clipped by 4 bases and J by 5 bases; unmatched bases: 6. This CDR3 has 16 residues. Germline V gene data show CDR1 as SGHRS and CDR2 as YFSETQ. The CDR3 here is CASSLGTSGGKETQYF. In nucleotides, the CDR3 is TGCGCCAGCAGCCTCGGGACTAGCGGGGGGAAGGAGACCCAGTACTTC.

This chain uses TRBV4-3 with TRBJ1-6; 7 bases map to TRBD1. The junction had 3 bases not matched to a gene; V was cut back by 0 bases and J by 7 bases. The CDR3 has 15 amino acids. Germline CDR1 is LGHNA and CDR2 is YSLEER. CDR3 amino acids: CASSQEGTANSPLHF. In DNA form, the CDR3 reads TGCGCCAGCAGCCAAGAAGGGACAGCCAATTCACCCCTCCACTTT.

V and J are TRBV4-1 and TRBJ2-5; a weak D match, TRBD2 (6 bases). Looked up from germline, CDR1 is MGHRA and CDR2 is YSYEKL. Deletions cut 3 bases from V and 3 bases from J, with 14 bases between. This CDR3 contains 15 residues. CDR3 DNA sequence: TGCGCCAGCAGCCAGGCAAAGTTAGCGGAAGAGACCCAGTACTTC. Its translation is CASSQAKLAEETQYF.

This rearrangement joins TRBV29-1 to TRBJ2-1; possible D gene TRBD2, 5 bases. Germline V CDR1 and CDR2: SQVTM, ANQGSEA. Trimming pared 5 bases from V and 6 bases from J, leaving 14 bases between. The length of the CDR3 is 13 residues. The CDR3 nucleotides read TGCAGCGTTCAGCTAGCCAACCTCAATGAGCAGTTCTTC. It yields the protein CSVQLANLNEQFF.

V is TRBV30 and J is TRBJ1-2; D uncertain. The CDR3 contains 13 residues. Between the trimmed V and J ends, which lost 4 bases and 4 bases, there was a span of 13 bases. The germline V gene encodes CDR1 GTSNPN and CDR2 SVGIG (reference sequence). The CDR3 here is CAWTSAYSYGYTF. The CDR3 coding sequence is TGTGCCTGGACGTCAGCCTACAGCTATGGCTACACCTTC.

This clone turned up a few times. V gene TRBV7-2 combines with J gene TRBJ2-3; D perhaps matches TRBD1 (5 bases). From germline, CDR1 is SGHTA and CDR2 FQGNSA. This CDR3 spans 15 amino acids. Between the trimmed V and J ends, which lost 3 bases and 0 bases, there was a span of 10 bases. Here the CDR3 reads CASSLQGWSTDTQYF. CDR3 nucleotide sequence: TGTGCCAGCAGCTTGCAGGGTTGGAGCACAGATACGCAGTATTTT.

The V and J genes are TRBV27 and TRBJ2-5, with a weak D call TRBD1 (5 bases). Germline V lookup: CDR1 MNHEY, CDR2 SMNVEV (reference sequence). The CDR3 consists of 14 residues. Trimming took 2 bases from V and 2 from J, leaving 9 bases between them. Here the CDR3 DNA reads TGTGCCAGCAGTTTACCAGGGAAACAAGAGACCCAGTACTTC. Protein product: CASSLPGKQETQYF.

The V and J genes are TRBV28 and TRBJ2-7; possibly TRBD2 for D (5 bases). Germline CDR1 is MDHEN and CDR2 is SYDVKM. CDR3 size: 14 residues. V lost 7 bases, J lost 2 bases, and 15 bases lay in between. The CDR3: CASTGYETPYEQYF. The CDR3 nucleotides read TGTGCCAGCACGGGGTACGAAACCCCCTACGAGCAGTACTTC.

The rearrangement links TRBV18 to TRBJ1-3; D is unclear. Trimming shortened V by 3 bases and J by 4 bases, and 13 bases separated the two germline ends. The CDR3 length is 15 residues. Germline CDR1 KGHSH, CDR2 LQKENI. As DNA, the CDR3 is TGTGCCAGCTCACCCAACGCCGTGAGGGGAAACACCATATATTTT. This translates into CASSPNAVRGNTIYF.

This rearrangement joins TRBV20-1 to TRBJ1-2; no clear D. CDR1 and CDR2 from the germline V gene are DFQATT and SNEGSKA (reference sequence). The V and J ends lost 7 bases and 8 bases respectively, with 14 bases between them. The CDR3 spans 11 residues. DNA of the CDR3: TGCAGTGTTGGCGGGAGTCGAGGCTACACCTTC. This translates into CSVGGSRGYTF.

The V and J genes are TRBV7-3 and TRBJ1-5, with unresolved D. The V and J ends lost 6 bases and 0 bases respectively, with 15 bases between them. The germline CDR1 and CDR2 sequences are SGHTA and FQGTGA. The CDR3 runs 16 residues. CDR3 loop: CASSFNRVFSNQPQHF. The DNA for the CDR3 is TGTGCCAGCAGTTTTAACAGAGTCTTTAGCAATCAGCCCCAGCATTTT.

The chain recombines TRBV10-2 with TRBJ2-7; 7 positions match TRBD1. V trimming: 4 bases; J trimming: 4 bases; junction bases outside the gene matches: 4. Germline assignment: CDR1 WSHSY and CDR2 SAAADI. The CDR3 is 13 residues long. The CDR3 region is CASSGTGTYEQYF. The CDR3 nucleotides read TGCGCCAGCAGTGGGACAGGCACTTACGAGCAGTACTTC.

DNA for the CDR3: TGCAGCGCAGTCACTAGCGGGATGACCGAGCAGTACTTC. Its protein is CSAVTSGMTEQYF. This chain joins TRBV29-1 and TRBJ2-7, with 10 nucleotides matching TRBD2. With 7 bases clipped from V and 6 bases from J, the junction kept 9 bases outside the gene matches. CDR3 length: 13 residues. Germline V gene lookup returns CDR1 SQVTM and CDR2 ANQGSEA.

The J gene is TRBJ2-7, the V gene TRBV5-4; 11 positions match TRBD2. V lost 4 bases and J lost 4; bases outside the gene matches: 7. Germline V gene sequence: CDR1 SGHNT, CDR2 YYREEE (reference sequence). The CDR3 covers 15 residues. The CDR3 here is CASSPTSGVRYEQYF. CDR3 DNA: TGTGCCAGCAGCCCGACTAGCGGGGTACGGTACGAGCAGTACTTC.

The J gene is TRBJ2-7, the V gene TRBV5-4; TRBD2 is a possible D gene (6 bases). Germline CDR1 is SGHNT and CDR2 is YYREEE (reference sequence). The CDR3 spans 12 residues. The germline V and J ends were trimmed by 4 bases and 6 bases, with 11 bases remaining between them. The DNA of the CDR3 is TGTGCCAGCAGCCCCGGGGGACCCGAGCAGTACTTC. Translation: CASSPGGPEQYF.

The CDR3 loop is CASSGRTSGKYNEQFF. Written as DNA, the CDR3 is TGTGCCAGCAGCGGGAGGACTAGCGGGAAGTACAATGAGCAGTTCTTC. The chain couples TRBV11-1 to TRBJ2-1, with 12 bases matching TRBD2. This CDR3 spans 16 amino acids. V trimming: 5 bases; J trimming: 4 bases; junction bases outside the gene matches: 6. Per germline, CDR1 SGHAT and CDR2 FQDESV (reference sequence).

The chain recombines TRBV19 with TRBJ2-4, with 12 bases matching TRBD1. The CDR3 is made up of 19 amino acids. Germline CDR1 and CDR2: LNHDA and SQIVND (reference sequence). The ends lost 0 bases at V and 3 bases at J; junction bases unmatched: 9. The DNA of the CDR3 is TGTGCCAGTAGTATAGAGGGACAGGGGGCGAAGAAGGGCAAAAACATTCAGTACTTC. It yields the protein CASSIEGQGAKKGKNIQYF.

This sequence joins TRBV6-2 or TRBV6-3 and TRBJ1-2; D perhaps matches TRBD1 (5 bases). The CDR3 loop spans 13 amino acids. The V end lost 5 bases, the J end lost 12 bases, and 19 bases lay between the germline ends. Germline V gene sequence: CDR1 MNHEY, CDR2 SVGEGT. CDR3: CASSPNRQPQDTF. As DNA, the CDR3 is TGTGCCAGCAGTCCCAACCGACAGCCCCAAGACACCTTC.

V usage is TRBV9 and J usage is TRBJ1-3; D is unclear. Trimming cost V 4 bases and J 5 bases, with 19 bases left between them. CDR1 and CDR2 from the germline V gene are SGDLS and YYNGEE. This CDR3 is 16 amino acids long. Written as DNA, the CDR3 is TGTGCCAGCAGCACATGGACGGATGGAGGGAGAAACACCATATATTTT. Amino acid sequence: CASSTWTDGGRNTIYF.

The V gene is TRBV18, the J gene TRBJ1-1, with D uncertain. CDR3 size: 13 residues. From germline, CDR1 is KGHSH and CDR2 LQKENI. V lost 6 bases and J lost 1, with 9 bases in between. For the CDR3, the DNA is TGTGCCAGCTCCTACCAAAGGAACACTGAAGCTTTCTTT. This sequence encodes CASSYQRNTEAFF.

The chain is built from TRBV30 and TRBJ1-5; the match to TRBD1 covers 9 bases. The CDR3 consists of 14 residues. V gave up 4 bases and J gave up 2 bases; unmatched junction bases: 3. Germline V gene lookup returns CDR1 GTSNPN and CDR2 SVGIG (reference sequence). The CDR3 protein is CAWTGQGRNQPQHF. CDR3 DNA sequence: TGTGCCTGGACCGGACAGGGGCGCAATCAGCCCCAGCATTTT.

The rearrangement uses TRBV3-1 (or the pseudogene TRBV3-2) and TRBJ1-4, with TRBD1 identical over 11 bases. CDR1 is LGHDT and CDR2 is YNNKEL in the germline V gene (reference sequence). V shed 4 bases, J shed 7 bases, and the junction held 5 bases outside the gene matches. CDR3 size: 15 residues. The DNA of the CDR3 is TGTGCCAGCAGCCGGGCCGGGACAGGGGGTGAAAAACTGTTTTTT. Translated, it gives CASSRAGTGGEKLFF.

The chain combines TRBV7-8 with TRBJ2-7; 8 bases fit TRBD1. The CDR3 totals 13 residues. The trim removed 3 bases at V and 5 bases at J, leaving 3 bases unmatched. Germline values: CDR1 SGHVS, CDR2 FQNEAQ. The CDR3 loop reads CASSLPGQDEQYF. The CDR3, as DNA: TGTGCCAGCAGCTTGCCGGGACAGGACGAGCAGTACTTC.

The gene calls are TRBV19 and TRBJ1-3; TRBD1 aligns across 8 bases. The CDR3 has 15 amino acids. V trimming: 5 bases; J trimming: 2 bases; junction bases outside the gene matches: 5. Germline V gene sequence: CDR1 LNHDA, CDR2 SQIVND (reference sequence). In DNA form, the CDR3 reads TGTGCCAGTAGTTCCAGCAGGGGGCCTGGAAACACCATATATTTT. Encoded protein: CASSSSRGPGNTIYF.

The V and J genes are TRBV9 and TRBJ2-3, with D possibly TRBD1 on 6 matching bases. V lost 2 bases and J lost 5, with 18 bases in between. CDR3 length equals 16 residues. In germline, CDR1 is SGDLS, CDR2 YYNGEE. The CDR3 DNA follows: TGTGCCAGCAGCGTGGGGACATTAGCAGGCGGAGATACGCAGTATTTT. It specifies CASSVGTLAGGDTQYF. The whole variable domain, filled in from reference TRBV9 and TRBJ2-3, reads DSGVTQTPKHLITATGQRVTLRCSPRSGDLSVYWYQQSLDQGLQFLIQYYNGEERAKGNILERFSAQQFPDLHSELNLSSLELGDSALYFCASSVGTLAGGDTQYFGPGTRLTVL.